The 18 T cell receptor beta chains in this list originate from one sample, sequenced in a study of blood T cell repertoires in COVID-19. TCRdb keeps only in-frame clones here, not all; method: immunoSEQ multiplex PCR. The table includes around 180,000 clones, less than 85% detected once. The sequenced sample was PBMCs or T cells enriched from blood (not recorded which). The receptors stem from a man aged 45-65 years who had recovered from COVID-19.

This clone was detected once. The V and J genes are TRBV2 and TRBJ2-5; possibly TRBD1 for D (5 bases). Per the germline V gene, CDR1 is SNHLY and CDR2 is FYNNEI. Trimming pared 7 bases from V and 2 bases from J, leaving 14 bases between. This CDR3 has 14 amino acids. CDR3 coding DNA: TGTGCCAGCACTAATGTGGGGCCTCAAGAGACCCAGTACTTC. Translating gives CASTNVGPQETQYF.

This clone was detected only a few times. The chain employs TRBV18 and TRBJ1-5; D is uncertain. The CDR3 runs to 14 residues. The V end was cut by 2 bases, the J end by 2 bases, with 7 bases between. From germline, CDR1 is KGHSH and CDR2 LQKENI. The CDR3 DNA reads TGTGCCAGCTCACCAAACGAGGGCAATCAGCCCCAGCATTTT. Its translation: CASSPNEGNQPQHF.

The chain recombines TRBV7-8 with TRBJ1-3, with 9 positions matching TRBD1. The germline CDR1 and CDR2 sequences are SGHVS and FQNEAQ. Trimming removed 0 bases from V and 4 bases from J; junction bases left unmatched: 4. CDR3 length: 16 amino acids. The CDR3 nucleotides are TGTGCCAGCAGCTTAGCGCAGGGACAGGGAGGAAACACCATATATTTT. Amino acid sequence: CASSLAQGQGGNTIYF. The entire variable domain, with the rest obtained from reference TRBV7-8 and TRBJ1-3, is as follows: GAGVSQSPRYKVAKRGQDVALRCDPISGHVSLFWYQQALGQGPEFLTYFQNEAQLDKSGLPSDRFFAERPEGSVSTLKIQRTQQEDSAVYLCASSLAQGQGGNTIYFGEGSWLTVV.

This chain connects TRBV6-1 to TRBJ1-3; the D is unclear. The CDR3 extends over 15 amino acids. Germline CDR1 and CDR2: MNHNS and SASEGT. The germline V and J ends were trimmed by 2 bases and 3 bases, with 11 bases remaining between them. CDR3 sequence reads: CASSETSGFGNTIYF. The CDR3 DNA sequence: TGTGCCAGCAGTGAAACCTCGGGTTTTGGAAACACCATATATTTT.

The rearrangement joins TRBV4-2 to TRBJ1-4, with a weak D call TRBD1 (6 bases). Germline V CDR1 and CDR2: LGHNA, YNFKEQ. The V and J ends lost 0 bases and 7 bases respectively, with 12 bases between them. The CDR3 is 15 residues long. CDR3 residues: CASSQDGAGAEKLFF. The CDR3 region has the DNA TGTGCCAGCAGCCAAGACGGGGCAGGGGCTGAAAAACTGTTTTTT.

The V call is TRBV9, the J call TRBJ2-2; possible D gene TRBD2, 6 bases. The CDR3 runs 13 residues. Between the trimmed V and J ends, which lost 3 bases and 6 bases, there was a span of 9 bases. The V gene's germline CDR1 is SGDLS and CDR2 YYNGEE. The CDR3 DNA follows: TGTGCCAGCAGCGGGAGGGGTTCCGGGGAGCTGTTTTTT. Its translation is CASSGRGSGELFF.

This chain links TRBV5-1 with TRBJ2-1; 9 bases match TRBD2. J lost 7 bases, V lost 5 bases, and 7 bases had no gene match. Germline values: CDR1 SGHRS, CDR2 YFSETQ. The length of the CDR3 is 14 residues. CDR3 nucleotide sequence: TGCGCCAGCAGGCTTGCGGGGGGGCAAAATGAGCAGTTCTTC. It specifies CASRLAGGQNEQFF.

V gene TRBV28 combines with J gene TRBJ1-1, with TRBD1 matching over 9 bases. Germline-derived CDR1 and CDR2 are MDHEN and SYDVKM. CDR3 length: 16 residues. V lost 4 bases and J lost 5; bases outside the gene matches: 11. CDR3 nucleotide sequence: TGTGCCAGCAGTTCGCCAAGTGGGACAGGGCAAACTGAAGCTTTCTTT. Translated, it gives CASSSPSGTGQTEAFF.

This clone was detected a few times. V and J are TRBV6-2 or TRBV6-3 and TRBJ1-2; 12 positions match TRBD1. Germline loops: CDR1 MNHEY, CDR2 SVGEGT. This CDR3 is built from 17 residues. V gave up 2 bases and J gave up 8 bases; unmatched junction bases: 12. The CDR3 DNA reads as TGTGCCAGCAGTTACCTCCCCGGGACAGGGGGCGATAACGGCTACACCTTC. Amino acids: CASSYLPGTGGDNGYTF.

The CDR3 sequence is CASSISSWNTGELFF. CDR3 sequence (DNA): TGTGCCAGCAGCATATCCTCCTGGAACACCGGGGAGCTGTTTTTT. This chain connects TRBV7-3 to TRBJ2-2; D is ambiguous. There are 15 residues in the CDR3. Germline V gene data show CDR1 as SGHTA and CDR2 as FQGTGA. V was cut by 5 bases and J by 1 base, with 11 bases left in between. The full variable domain, in which reference TRBV7-3 and TRBJ2-2 provide the parts outside the CDR3, is GAGVSQTPSNKVTEKGKYVELRCDPISGHTALYWYRQSLGQGPEFLIYFQGTGAADDSGLPNDRFFAVRPEGSVSTLKIQRTERGDSAVYLCASSISSWNTGELFFGEGSRLTVL.

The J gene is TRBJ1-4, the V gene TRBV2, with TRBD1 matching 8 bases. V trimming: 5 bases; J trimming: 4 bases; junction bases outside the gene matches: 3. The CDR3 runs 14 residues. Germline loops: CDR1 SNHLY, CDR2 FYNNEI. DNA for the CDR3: TGTGCCAGCAGTTCGACAGGGGATAATGAAAAACTGTTTTTT. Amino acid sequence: CASSSTGDNEKLFF.

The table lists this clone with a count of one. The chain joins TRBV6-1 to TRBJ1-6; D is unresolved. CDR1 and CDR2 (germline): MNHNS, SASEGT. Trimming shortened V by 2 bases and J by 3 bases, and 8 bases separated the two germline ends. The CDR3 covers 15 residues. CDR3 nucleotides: TGTGCCAGCAGTGAAAGAGGGCACTATAATTCACCCCTCCACTTT. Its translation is CASSERGHYNSPLHF.

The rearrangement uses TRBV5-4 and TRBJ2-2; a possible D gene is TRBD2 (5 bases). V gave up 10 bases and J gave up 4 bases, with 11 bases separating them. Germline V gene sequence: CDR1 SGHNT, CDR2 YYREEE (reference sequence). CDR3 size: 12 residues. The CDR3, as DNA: TGTGCCGCCAGCGGAGTCACCGGGGAGCTGTTTTTT. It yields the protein CAASGVTGELFF.

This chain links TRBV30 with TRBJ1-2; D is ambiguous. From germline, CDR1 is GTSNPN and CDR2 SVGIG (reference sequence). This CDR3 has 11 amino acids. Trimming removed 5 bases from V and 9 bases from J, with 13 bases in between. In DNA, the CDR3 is TGTGCCTGGCAGGTCTTTGAGAGCTACACCTTC. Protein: CAWQVFESYTF.

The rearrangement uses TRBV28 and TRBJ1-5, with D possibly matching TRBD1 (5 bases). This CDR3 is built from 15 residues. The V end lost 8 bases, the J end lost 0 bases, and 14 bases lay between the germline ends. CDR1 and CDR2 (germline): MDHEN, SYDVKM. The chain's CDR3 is CASWEGYYSNQPQHF. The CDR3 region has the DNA TGTGCCAGCTGGGAGGGGTATTATAGCAATCAGCCCCAGCATTTT. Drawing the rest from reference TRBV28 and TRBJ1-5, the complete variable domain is DVKVTQSSRYLVKRTGEKVFLECVQDMDHENMFWYRQDPGLGLRLIYFSYDVKMKEKGDIPEGYSVSREKKERFSLILESASTNQTSMYLCASWEGYYSNQPQHFGDGTRLSIL.

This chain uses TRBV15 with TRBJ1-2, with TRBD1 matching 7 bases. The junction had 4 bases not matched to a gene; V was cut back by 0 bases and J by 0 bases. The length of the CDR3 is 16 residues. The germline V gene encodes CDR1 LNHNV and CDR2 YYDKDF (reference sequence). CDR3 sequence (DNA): TGTGCCACCAGCAGAGATTGGGACAGAACTAACTATGGCTACACCTTC. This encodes CATSRDWDRTNYGYTF. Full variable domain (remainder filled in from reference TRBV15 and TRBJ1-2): DAMVIQNPRYQVTQFGKPVTLSCSQTLNHNVMYWYQQKSSQAPKLLFHYYDKDFNNEADTPDNFQSRRPNTSFCFLDIRSPGLGDTAMYLCATSRDWDRTNYGYTFGSGTRLTVV.

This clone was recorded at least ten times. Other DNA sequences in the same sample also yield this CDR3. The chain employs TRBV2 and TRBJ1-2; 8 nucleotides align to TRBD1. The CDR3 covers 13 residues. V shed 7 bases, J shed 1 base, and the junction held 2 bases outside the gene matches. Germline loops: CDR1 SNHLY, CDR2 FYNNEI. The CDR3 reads CASNTGGNYGYTF. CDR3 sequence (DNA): TGTGCCAGCAACACAGGGGGTAACTATGGCTACACCTTC.

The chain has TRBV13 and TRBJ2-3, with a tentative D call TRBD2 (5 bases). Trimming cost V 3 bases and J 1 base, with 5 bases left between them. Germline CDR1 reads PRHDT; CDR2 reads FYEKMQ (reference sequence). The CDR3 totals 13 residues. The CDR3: CASSLGGTDTQYF. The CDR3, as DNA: TGTGCCAGCAGCTTGGGAGGCACAGATACGCAGTATTTT.